This T cell receptor (beta chain) was captured in a study of OX40 agonist ivuxolimab in advanced cancers. As for the study more broadly: The costimulatory receptor OX40 (CD134) was targeted by ivuxolimab, a fully human IgG2 agonistic monoclonal antibody. Intravenous ivuxolimab was administered to patients every 2 weeks at six dose levels: 0.01, 0.1, 0.3, 1.5, 3 and 10 mg/kg. Of the approximately 50 patients in dose escalation, 19 had hepatocellular carcinoma, some 15 had melanoma, 9 had renal cell carcinoma and 9 had head and neck cancer. In the dose-escalation cohort, over 65% of patients were male, and the mean age was approximately 60 years, with a range of roughly 23 to 85. Prior anti-PD-1, anti-PD-L1 or anti-CTLA-4 therapy was permitted, and checkpoint inhibitors had been received by 40% to 50% of dose-escalation patients. Partial responses were achieved by three dose-escalation patients, of whom one had hepatocellular carcinoma and two had cutaneous melanoma. The point of sequencing TCRbeta in the periphery was to test whether ivuxolimab changed TCR sequence diversity and drove clonal T-cell expansion. The monotherapy dose-escalation portion (N of about 50 patients) of the phase I ivuxolimab trial is reported in the paper. Summary of the overall study and its limitations: In partial responders in the 0.1-3.0 mg/kg groups, normalized peripheral clonal expansion was found to be among the lowest, especially among CD8+ T cells. After ivuxolimab, expanded clones were on average more numerous among CD8+ T cells than among CD4+ T cells. Low levels of normalized T-cell clonal expansion were also seen in some nonresponding patients. The antigen specificity of the peripheral T cells that underwent clonal expansion was not determined. At doses of 0.1 to 3.0 mg/kg, clonal expansion of both CD4+ and CD8+ T cells in blood was seen between baseline and week 6.

As concerns this clone: This clone's antigen is unknown. There are no base qualities to consult, and no much larger clone falls within one base.

To sequence the TCRbeta CDR3 region, genomic DNA was isolated from the sorted cells. The immunoSEQ Assay was used to sequence the TCRbeta CDR3 regions. Entries here come from immuneACCESS through TCRdb and include only in-frame sequences with V and J called. Some clones fail to appear in such tables; in the studies checked, an unresolved V gene covers under half of the shortfall, and the cause of the remainder is unknown. The sample data list about 71,000 clones, and around 94% of these were observed just once. Of the sample, 15% to 19% falls within the top ten clones. Patients with a history of autoimmune disease or receiving systemic immunosuppression were excluded from the trial. Peripheral blood for TCR sequencing was collected from all dose cohorts at baseline, on cycle 4 day 1, and on cycle 7 day 1. The samples were taken from a phase I, first-in-human, multicenter, open-label dose-escalation trial of ivuxolimab. The trial enrolled adults with locally advanced or metastatic head and neck squamous cell, hepatocellular, melanoma or renal cell carcinoma. CD4+ and CD8+ T cells were sorted separately from peripheral blood before TCR sequencing.

Spanning cysteine to phenylalanine, the CDR3 consists of 16 amino acids. Solely the CDR3 DNA is kept, with 48 bases framed from the first base. As encoded in the germline V gene, CDR1 is SGDLS while CDR2 is YYNGEE. V sheds 0 bases and J sheds 3 bases, leaving 13 bases between their ends. The rearranged chain carries TRBV9 and TRBJ1-3, with the D gene too uncertain to name. The sample was CD4+ or CD8+ T cells sorted from blood, taken in a trial of the OX40 agonist ivuxolimab. The receptor was isolated from an adult with an advanced solid tumor such as melanoma, head and neck, liver or kidney cancer. The CDR3 reads CASSVDSQSSGNTIYF. The DNA sequence reads TGTGCCAGCAGCGTAGACTCCCAGAGTAGTGGAAACACCATATATTTT.